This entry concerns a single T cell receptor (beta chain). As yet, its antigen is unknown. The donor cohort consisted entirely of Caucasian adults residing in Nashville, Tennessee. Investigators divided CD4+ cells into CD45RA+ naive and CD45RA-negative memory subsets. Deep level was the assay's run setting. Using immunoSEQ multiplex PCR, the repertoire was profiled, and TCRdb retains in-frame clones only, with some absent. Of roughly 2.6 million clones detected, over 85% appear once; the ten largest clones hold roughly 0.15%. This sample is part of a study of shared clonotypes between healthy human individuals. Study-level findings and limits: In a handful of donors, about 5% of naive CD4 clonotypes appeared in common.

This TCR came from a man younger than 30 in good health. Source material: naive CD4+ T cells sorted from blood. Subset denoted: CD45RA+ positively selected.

CDR3 bases: TGCGCCAGCAGTGAACAGAGAATGGGACAGGGGGCCTGGGAGCAGTTCTTC. Its protein product is CASSEQRMGQGAWEQFF. This chain connects TRBV10-1 to TRBJ2-1; the match to TRBD1 covers 12 bases. Germline values: CDR1 WNHNN, CDR2 SYGVQD (reference sequence). After removal of 3 bases from V and 10 bases from J, the junction contained 13 bases not matched to a gene. CDR3 length: 17 amino acids.